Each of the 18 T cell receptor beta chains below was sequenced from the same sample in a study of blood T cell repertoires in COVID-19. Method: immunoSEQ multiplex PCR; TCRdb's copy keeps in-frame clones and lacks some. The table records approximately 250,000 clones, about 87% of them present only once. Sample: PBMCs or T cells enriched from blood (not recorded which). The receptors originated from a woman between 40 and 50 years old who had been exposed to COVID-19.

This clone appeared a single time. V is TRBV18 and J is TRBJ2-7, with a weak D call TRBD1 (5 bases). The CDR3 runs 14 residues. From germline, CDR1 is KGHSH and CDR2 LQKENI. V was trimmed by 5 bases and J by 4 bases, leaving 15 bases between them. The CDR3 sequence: CASSAFTGSYEQYV. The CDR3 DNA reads TGTGCCAGCTCAGCATTCACAGGCAGTTACGAGCAGTACGTC.

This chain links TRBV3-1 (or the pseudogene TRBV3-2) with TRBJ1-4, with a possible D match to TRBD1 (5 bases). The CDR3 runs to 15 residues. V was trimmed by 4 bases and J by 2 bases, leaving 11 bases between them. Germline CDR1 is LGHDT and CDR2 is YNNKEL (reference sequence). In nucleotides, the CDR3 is TGTGCCAGCAGCCCGTGGCGGGGGACTAATGAAAAACTGTTTTTT. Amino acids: CASSPWRGTNEKLFF.

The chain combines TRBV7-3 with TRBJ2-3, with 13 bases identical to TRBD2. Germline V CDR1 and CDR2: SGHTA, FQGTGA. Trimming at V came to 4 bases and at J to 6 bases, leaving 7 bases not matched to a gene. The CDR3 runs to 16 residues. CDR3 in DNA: TGTGCCAGCAGCTCCACTAGCGGGAGGGCCGGGGATACGCAGTATTTT. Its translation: CASSSTSGRAGDTQYF. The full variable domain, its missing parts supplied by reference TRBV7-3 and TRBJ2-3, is GAGVSQTPSNKVTEKGKYVELRCDPISGHTALYWYRQSLGQGPEFLIYFQGTGAADDSGLPNDRFFAVRPEGSVSTLKIQRTERGDSAVYLCASSSTSGRAGDTQYFGPGTRLTVL.

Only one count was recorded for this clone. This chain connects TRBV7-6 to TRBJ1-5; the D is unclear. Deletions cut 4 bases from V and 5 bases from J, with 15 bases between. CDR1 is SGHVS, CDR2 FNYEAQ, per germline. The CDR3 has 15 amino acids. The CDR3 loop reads CASSSPSDGYQPQHF. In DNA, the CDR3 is TGTGCCAGCAGCTCCCCCTCAGACGGGTATCAGCCCCAGCATTTT.

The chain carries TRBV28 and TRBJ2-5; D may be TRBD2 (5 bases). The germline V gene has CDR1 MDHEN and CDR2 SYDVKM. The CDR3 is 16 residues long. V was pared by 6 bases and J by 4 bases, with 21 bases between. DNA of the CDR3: TGTGCCAGCAGCGTTCAGTCTAACGGGATTCGAGAGACCCAGTACTTC. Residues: CASSVQSNGIRETQYF.

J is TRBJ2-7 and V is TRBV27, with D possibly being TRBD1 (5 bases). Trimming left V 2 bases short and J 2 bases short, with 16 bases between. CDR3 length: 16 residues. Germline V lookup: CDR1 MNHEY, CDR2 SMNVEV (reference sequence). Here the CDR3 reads CASSLNSRARAYEQYF. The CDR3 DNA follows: TGTGCCAGCAGTTTAAACTCCAGGGCACGGGCCTACGAGCAGTACTTC.

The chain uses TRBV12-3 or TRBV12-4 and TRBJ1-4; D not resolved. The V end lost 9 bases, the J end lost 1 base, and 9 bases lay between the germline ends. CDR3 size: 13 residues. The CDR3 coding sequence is TGTGCCAGTACGGGAGGAACTAATGAAAAACTGTTTTTT. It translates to CASTGGTNEKLFF.

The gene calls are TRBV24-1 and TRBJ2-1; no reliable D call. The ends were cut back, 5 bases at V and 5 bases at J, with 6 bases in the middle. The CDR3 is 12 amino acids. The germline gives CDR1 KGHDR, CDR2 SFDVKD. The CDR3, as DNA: TGTGCCACCAGTGCCCAGAACAATGAGCAGTTCTTC. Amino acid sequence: CATSAQNNEQFF.

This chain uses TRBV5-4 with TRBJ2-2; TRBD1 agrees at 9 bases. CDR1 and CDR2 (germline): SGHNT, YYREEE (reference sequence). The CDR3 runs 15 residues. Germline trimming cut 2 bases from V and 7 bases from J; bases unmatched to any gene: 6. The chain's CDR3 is CASSLTGGVIGELFF. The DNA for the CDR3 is TGTGCCAGCAGCTTAACAGGGGGCGTTATCGGGGAGCTGTTTTTT.

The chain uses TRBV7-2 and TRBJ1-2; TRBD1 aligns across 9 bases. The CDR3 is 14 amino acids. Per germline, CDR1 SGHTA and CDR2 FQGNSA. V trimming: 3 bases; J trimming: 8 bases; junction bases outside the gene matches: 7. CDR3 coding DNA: TGTGCCAGCAGCTTGGGGACAGGGCTTACCGGCTACACCTTC. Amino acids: CASSLGTGLTGYTF.

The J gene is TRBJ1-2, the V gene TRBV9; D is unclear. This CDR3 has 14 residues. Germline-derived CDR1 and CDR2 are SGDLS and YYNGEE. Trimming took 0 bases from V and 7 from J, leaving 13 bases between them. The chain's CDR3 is CASSVDHRTSGYTF. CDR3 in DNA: TGTGCCAGCAGCGTAGATCACCGAACTTCTGGCTACACCTTC.

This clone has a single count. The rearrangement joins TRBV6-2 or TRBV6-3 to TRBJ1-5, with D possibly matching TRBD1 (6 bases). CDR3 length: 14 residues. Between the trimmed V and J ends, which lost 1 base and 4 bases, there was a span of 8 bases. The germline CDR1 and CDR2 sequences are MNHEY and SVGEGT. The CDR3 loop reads CASSYFQGNQPQHF. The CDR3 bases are TGTGCCAGCAGTTACTTCCAGGGGAATCAGCCCCAGCATTTT.

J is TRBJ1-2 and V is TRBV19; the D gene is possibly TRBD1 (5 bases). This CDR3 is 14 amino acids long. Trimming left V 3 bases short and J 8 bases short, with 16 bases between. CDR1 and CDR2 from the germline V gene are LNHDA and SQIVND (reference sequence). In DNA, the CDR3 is TGTGCCAGTAGTATCAGGGCAGGGCGAGGAGGCTACACCTTC. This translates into CASSIRAGRGGYTF.

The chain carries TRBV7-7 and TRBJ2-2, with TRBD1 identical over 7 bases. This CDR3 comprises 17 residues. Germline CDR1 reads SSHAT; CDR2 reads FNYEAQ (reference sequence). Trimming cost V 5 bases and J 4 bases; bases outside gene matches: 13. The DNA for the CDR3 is TGTGCCAGCAGCCCTATGACAGGGAAGGATTCCACCGGGGAGCTGTTTTTT. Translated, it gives CASSPMTGKDSTGELFF. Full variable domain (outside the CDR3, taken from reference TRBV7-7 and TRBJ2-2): GAGVSQSPRYKVTKRGQDVTLRCDPISSHATLYWYQQALGQGPEFLTYFNYEAQPDKSGLPSDRFSAERPEGSISTLTIQRTEQRDSAMYRCASSPMTGKDSTGELFFGEGSRLTVL.

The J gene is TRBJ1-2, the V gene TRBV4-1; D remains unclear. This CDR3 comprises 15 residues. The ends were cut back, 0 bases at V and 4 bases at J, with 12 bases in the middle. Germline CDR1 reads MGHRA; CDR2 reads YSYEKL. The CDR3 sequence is CASSQDIGSGYGYTF. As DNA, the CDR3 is TGCGCCAGCAGCCAAGATATAGGGAGTGGCTATGGCTACACCTTC.

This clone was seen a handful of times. DNA of the CDR3: TGTGCCAGCAGTCTTTCGGGAGATGAGCAGTTCTTC. As protein: CASSLSGDEQFF. J is TRBJ2-1 and V is TRBV27; TRBD2 is a possible D gene (6 bases). In germline, CDR1 is MNHEY, CDR2 SMNVEV (reference sequence). Trimming took 5 bases from V and 8 from J, leaving 10 bases between them. CDR3 length: 12 amino acids.

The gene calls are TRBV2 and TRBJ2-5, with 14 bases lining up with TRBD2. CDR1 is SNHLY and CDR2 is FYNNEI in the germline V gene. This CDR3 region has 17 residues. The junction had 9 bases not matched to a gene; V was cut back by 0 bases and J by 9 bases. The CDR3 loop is CASSEAVGVGLAGAQYF. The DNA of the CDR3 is TGTGCCAGCAGTGAAGCGGTCGGGGTGGGACTAGCGGGGGCCCAGTACTTC. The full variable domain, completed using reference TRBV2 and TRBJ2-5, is EPEVTQTPSHQVTQMGQEVILRCVPISNHLYFYWYRQILGQKVEFLVSFYNNEISEKSEIFDDQFSVERPDGSNFTLKIRSTKLEDSAMYFCASSEAVGVGLAGAQYFGPGTRLLVL.

Written as DNA, the CDR3 is TGTGCCAGCTCCCCATCGGCGGGTGTTCGTAACACCATATATTTT. This translates into CASSPSAGVRNTIYF. This chain uses TRBV18 with TRBJ1-3; D uncertain. V was trimmed by 6 bases and J by 7 bases, leaving 19 bases between them. The germline V gene has CDR1 KGHSH and CDR2 LQKENI. The CDR3 has 15 amino acids.